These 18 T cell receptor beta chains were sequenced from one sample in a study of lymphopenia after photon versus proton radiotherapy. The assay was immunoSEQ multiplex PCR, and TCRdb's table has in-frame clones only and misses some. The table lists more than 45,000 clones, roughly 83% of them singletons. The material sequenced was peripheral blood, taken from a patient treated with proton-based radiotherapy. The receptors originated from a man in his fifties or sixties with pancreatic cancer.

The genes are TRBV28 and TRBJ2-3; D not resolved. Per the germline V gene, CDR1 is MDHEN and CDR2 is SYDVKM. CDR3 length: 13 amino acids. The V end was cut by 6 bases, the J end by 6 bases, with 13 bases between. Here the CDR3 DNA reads TGTGCCAGCAGCCGGAGCTATCGTGATACGCAGTATTTT. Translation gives CASSRSYRDTQYF.

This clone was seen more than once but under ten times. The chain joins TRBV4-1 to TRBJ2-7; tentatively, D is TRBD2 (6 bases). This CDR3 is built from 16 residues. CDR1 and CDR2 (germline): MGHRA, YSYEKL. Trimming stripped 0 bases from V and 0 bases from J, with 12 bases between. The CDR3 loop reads CASSQELALSSYEQYF. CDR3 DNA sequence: TGCGCCAGCAGCCAAGAGCTAGCGCTAAGCTCCTACGAGCAGTACTTC.

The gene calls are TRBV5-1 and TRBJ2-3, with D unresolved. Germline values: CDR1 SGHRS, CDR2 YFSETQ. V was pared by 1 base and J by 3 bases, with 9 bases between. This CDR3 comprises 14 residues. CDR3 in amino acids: CASSLPIPTDTQYF. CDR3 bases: TGCGCCAGCAGCTTGCCCATCCCAACAGATACGCAGTATTTT.

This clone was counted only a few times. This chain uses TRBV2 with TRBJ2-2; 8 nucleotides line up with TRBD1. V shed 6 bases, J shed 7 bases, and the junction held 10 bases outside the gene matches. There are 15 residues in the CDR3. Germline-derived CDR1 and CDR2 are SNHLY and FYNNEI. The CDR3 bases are TGTGCCAGCAGCATGGGACAGGTGATGATCGGGGAGCTGTTTTTT. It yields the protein CASSMGQVMIGELFF. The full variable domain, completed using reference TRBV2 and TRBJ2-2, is EPEVTQTPSHQVTQMGQEVILRCVPISNHLYFYWYRQILGQKVEFLVSFYNNEISEKSEIFDDQFSVERPDGSNFTLKIRSTKLEDSAMYFCASSMGQVMIGELFFGEGSRLTVL.

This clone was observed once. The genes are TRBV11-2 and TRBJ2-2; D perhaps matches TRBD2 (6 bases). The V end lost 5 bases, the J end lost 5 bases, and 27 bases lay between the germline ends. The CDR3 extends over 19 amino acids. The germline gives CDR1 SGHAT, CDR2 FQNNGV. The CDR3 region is CASSPPKRASVVGTGELFF. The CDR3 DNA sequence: TGTGCCAGCAGCCCACCCAAGCGGGCTAGCGTCGTTGGGACCGGGGAGCTGTTTTTT.

The CDR3 region is CASSVGWGPYEQYF. The DNA of the CDR3 is TGTGCCAGCAGCGTAGGCTGGGGGCCCTACGAGCAGTACTTC. This chain connects TRBV9 to TRBJ2-7, with a possible D match to TRBD1 (6 bases). V dropped 0 bases and J dropped 2 bases, with 9 bases sitting between them. Germline CDR1 reads SGDLS; CDR2 reads YYNGEE. The CDR3 is 14 amino acids. Full variable domain (rest looked up from reference TRBV9 and TRBJ2-7): DSGVTQTPKHLITATGQRVTLRCSPRSGDLSVYWYQQSLDQGLQFLIQYYNGEERAKGNILERFSAQQFPDLHSELNLSSLELGDSALYFCASSVGWGPYEQYFGPGTRLTVT.

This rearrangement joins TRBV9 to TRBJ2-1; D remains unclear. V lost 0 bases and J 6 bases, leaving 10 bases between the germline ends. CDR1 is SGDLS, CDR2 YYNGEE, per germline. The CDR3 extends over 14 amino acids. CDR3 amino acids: CASSVGGSANEQFF. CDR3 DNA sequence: TGTGCCAGCAGCGTAGGTGGGTCAGCCAATGAGCAGTTCTTC.

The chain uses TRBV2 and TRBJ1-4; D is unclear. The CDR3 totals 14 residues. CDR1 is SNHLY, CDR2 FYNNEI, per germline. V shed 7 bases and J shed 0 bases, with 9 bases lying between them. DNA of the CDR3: TGTGCCAGCACGTCGAGGGCAACTAATGAAAAACTGTTTTTT. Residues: CASTSRATNEKLFF.

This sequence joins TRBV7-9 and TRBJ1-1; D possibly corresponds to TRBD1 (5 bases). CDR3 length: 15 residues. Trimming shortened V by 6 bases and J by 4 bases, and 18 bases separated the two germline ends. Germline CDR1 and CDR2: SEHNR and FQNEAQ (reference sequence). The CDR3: CASSPARGSVTEAFF. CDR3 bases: TGTGCCAGCAGTCCGGCCCGGGGGAGTGTCACTGAAGCTTTCTTT.

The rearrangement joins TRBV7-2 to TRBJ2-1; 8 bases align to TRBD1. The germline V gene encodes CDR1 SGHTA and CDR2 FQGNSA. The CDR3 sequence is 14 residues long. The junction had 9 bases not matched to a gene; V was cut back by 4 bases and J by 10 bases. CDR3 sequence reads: CASSSQGALSEQFF. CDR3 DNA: TGTGCCAGCAGCTCGCAGGGGGCACTCAGCGAGCAGTTCTTC.

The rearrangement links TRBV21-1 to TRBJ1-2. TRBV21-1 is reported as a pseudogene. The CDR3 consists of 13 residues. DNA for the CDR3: TGTGCCAGCATCTTAGTAGGGTCTTACGGCTACACCTTC. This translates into CASILVGSYGYTF.

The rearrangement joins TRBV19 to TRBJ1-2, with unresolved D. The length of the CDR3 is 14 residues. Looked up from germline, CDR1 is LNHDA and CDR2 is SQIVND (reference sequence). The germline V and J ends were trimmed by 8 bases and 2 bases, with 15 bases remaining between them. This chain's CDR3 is CASARPGENYGYTF. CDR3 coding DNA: TGTGCCAGTGCCAGACCGGGAGAGAACTATGGCTACACCTTC.

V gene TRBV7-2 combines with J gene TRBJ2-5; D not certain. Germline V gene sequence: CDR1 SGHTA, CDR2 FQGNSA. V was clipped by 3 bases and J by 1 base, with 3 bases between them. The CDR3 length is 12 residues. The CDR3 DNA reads TGTGCCAGCAGCTTCTTCCAAGAGACCCAGTACTTC. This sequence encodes CASSFFQETQYF.

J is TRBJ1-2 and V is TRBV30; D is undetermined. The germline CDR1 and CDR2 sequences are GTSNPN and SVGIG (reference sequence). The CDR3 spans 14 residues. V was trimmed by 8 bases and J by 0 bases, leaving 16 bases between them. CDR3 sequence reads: CAENGRRANYGYTF. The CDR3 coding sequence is TGTGCCGAAAACGGGCGGAGAGCTAACTATGGCTACACCTTC.

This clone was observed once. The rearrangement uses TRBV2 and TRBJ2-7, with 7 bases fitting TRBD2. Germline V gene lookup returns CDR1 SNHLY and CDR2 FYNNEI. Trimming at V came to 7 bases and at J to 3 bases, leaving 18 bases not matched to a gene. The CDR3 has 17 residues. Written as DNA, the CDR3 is TGTGCCAGCACCGTCCTCCAATGGGCTAGCGGATACTACGAGCAGTACTTC. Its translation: CASTVLQWASGYYEQYF. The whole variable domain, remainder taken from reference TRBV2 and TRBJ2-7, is EPEVTQTPSHQVTQMGQEVILRCVPISNHLYFYWYRQILGQKVEFLVSFYNNEISEKSEIFDDQFSVERPDGSNFTLKIRSTKLEDSAMYFCASTVLQWASGYYEQYFGPGTRLTVT.

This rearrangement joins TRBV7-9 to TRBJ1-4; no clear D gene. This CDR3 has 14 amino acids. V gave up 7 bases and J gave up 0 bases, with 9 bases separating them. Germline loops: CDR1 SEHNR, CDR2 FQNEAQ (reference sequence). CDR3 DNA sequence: TGTGCCAGCACCGTAGAGGCAACTAATGAAAAACTGTTTTTT. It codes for CASTVEATNEKLFF.

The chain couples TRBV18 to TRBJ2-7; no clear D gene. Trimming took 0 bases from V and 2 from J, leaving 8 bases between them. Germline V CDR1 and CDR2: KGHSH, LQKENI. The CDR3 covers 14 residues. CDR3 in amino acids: CASSPPWPPYEQYF. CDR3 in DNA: TGTGCCAGCTCACCACCGTGGCCCCCCTACGAGCAGTACTTC.

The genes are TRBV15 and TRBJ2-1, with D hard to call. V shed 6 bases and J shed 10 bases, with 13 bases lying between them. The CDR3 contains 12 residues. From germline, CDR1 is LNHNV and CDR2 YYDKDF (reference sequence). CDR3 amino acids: CATSDRTHEQFF. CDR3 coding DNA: TGTGCCACCAGTGACCGGACGCACGAGCAGTTCTTC.